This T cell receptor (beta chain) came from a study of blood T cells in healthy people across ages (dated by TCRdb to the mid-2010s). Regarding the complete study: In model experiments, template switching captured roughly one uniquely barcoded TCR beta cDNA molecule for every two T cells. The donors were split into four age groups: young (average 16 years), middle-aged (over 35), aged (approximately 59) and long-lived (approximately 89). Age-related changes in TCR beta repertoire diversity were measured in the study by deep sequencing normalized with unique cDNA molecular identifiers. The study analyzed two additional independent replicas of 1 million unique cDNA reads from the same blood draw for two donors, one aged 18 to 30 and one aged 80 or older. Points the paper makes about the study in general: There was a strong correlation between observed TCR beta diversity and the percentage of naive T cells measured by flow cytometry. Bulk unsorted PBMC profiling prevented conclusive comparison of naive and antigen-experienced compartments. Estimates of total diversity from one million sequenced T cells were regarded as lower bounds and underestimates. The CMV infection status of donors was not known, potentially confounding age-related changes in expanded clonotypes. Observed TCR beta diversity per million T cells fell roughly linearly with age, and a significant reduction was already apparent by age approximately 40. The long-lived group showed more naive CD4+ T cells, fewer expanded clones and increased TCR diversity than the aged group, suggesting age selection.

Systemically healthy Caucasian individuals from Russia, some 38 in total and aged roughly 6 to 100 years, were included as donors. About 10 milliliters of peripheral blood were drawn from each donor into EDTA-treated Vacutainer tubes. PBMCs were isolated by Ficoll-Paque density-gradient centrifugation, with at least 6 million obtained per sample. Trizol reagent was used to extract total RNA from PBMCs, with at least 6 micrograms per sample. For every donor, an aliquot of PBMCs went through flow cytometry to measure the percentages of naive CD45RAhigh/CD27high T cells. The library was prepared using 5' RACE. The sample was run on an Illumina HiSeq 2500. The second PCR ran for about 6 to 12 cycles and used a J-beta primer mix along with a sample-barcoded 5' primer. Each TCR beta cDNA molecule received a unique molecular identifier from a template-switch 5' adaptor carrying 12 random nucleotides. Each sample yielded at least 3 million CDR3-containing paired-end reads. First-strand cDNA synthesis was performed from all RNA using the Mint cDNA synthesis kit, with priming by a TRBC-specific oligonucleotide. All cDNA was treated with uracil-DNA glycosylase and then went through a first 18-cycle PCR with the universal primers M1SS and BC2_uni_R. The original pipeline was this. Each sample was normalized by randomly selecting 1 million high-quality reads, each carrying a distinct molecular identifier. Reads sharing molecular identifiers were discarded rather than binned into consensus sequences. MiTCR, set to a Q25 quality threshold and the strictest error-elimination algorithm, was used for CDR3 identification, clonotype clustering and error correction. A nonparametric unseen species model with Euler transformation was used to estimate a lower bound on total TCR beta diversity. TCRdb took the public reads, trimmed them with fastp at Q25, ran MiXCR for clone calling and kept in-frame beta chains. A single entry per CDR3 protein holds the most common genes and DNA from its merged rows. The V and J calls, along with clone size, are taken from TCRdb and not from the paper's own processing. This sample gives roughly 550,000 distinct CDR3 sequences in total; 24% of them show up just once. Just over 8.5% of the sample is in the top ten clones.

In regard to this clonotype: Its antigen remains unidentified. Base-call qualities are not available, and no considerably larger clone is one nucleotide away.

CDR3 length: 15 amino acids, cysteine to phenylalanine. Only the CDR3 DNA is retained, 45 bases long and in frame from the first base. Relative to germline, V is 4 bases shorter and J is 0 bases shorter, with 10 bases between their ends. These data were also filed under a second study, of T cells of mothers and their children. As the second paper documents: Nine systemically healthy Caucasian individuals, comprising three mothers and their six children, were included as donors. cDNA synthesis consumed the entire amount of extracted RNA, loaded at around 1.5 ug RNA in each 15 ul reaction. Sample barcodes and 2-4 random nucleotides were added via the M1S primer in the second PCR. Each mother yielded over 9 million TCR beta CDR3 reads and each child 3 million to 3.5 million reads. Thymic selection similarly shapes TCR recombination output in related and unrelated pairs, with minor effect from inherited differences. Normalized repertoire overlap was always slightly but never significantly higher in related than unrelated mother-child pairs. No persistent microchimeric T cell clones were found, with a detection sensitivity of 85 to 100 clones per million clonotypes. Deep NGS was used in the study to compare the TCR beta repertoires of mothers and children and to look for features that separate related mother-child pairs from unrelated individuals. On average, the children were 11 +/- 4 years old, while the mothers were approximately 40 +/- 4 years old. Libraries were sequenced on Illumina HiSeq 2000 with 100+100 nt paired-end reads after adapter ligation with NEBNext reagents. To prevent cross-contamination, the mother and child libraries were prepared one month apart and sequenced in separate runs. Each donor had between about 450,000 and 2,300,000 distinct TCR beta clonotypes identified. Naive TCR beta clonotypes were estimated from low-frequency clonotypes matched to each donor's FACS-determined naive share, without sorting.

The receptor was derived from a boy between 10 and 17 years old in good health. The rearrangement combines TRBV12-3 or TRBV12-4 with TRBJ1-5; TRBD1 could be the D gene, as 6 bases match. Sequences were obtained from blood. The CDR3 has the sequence CASSSRGDSNQPQHF. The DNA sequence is TGTGCCAGCAGTTCAAGGGGGGATAGCAATCAGCCCCAGCATTTT.